Listed here are 20 T cell receptor beta chains from one sample, sequenced in a study of T cells in Graves' hyperthyroidism and ophthalmopathy. Amplified regions were TCR beta CDR3 sequences from RNA transcripts. The primer set for the first-round RT-PCR of the TCR CDR3 was HTBI. TCRdb analysed the multiplex PCR reads with MiXCR anew, one entry per CDR3 protein. The sample lists a few hundred thousand distinct CDR3 sequences, around 14% occurring once. Source material: blood. The receptors come from a woman between 18 and 29 years old with Graves' hyperthyroidism.

This clonotype was detected a few times. This chain uses TRBV19 with TRBJ2-1, with D uncertain. Germline V gives CDR1 LNHDA, CDR2 SQIVND (reference sequence). This CDR3 is built from 14 residues. V was pared by 3 bases and J by 2 bases, with 8 bases between. The CDR3 sequence: CASSMGRTYNEQFF. The CDR3 DNA is TGTGCCAGTAGTATGGGCAGGACCTACAATGAGCAGTTCTTC.

Comments on this clonotype: A much larger clonotype is one base distant, so this may be a read error. The chain carries TRBV3-1 and TRBJ2-5; TRBD2 is a possible D gene (6 bases). CDR3 length equals 16 residues. Per the germline V gene, CDR1 is LGHDT and CDR2 is YNNKEL (reference sequence). V was trimmed by 5 bases and J by 1 base, leaving 17 bases between them. In DNA, the CDR3 is TGTGCCAGCAGCTCCCAGCTTGGCGGGGCCCAAGAGACCCAGTACTTC. Translation: CASSSQLGGAQETQYF.

The chain combines TRBV19 with TRBJ2-7; possibly TRBD2 for D (5 bases). The CDR3 covers 15 residues. Looked up from germline, CDR1 is LNHDA and CDR2 is SQIVND (reference sequence). V was trimmed by 4 bases and J by 6 bases, leaving 19 bases between them. The CDR3 region has the DNA TGTGCCAGTAGTACTCTTCCCGGGATTCCCGTCGAGCAGTACTTC. It encodes CASSTLPGIPVEQYF. The whole variable domain, filled in from reference TRBV19 and TRBJ2-7, reads DGGITQSPKYLFRKEGQNVTLSCEQNLNHDAMYWYRQDPGQGLRLIYYSQIVNDFQKGDIAEGYSVSREKKESFPLTVTSAQKNPTAFYLCASSTLPGIPVEQYFGPGTRLTVT.

In its sample, this clonotype was seen many times. The genes are TRBV3-1 and TRBJ1-1; D perhaps matches TRBD1 (5 bases). This CDR3 spans 13 amino acids. In germline, CDR1 is LGHDT, CDR2 YNNKEL (reference sequence). Trimming cost V 3 bases and J 1 base, with 6 bases left between them. CDR3 sequence: CASSQGPNTEAFF. CDR3 in DNA: TGTGCCAGCAGCCAGGGACCGAACACTGAAGCTTTCTTT. Variable domain in full (rest from reference TRBV3-1 and TRBJ1-1): DTAVSQTPKYLVTQMGNDKSIKCEQNLGHDTMYWYKQDSKKFLKIMFSYNNKELIINETVPNRFSPKSPDKAHLNLHINSLELGDSAVYFCASSQGPNTEAFFGQGTRLTVV.

This clonotype was detected ten times or more. The J gene is TRBJ2-7, the V gene TRBV20-1, with D uncertain. CDR1 is DFQATT and CDR2 is SNEGSKA in the germline V gene (reference sequence). The length of the CDR3 is 17 residues. V gave up 2 bases and J gave up 0 bases, with 20 bases separating them. The CDR3 DNA reads TGCAGTGCTAGATCCCCTGGTGTGGGCATGAGCTCCTACGAGCAGTACTTC. This gives the protein CSARSPGVGMSSYEQYF.

This clonotype was counted many times. DNA of the CDR3: TGTGCCAGCCAACGGGAGTGGGCAGGGGGCGTTGATGAGCAGTTCTTC. It translates to CASQREWAGGVDEQFF. This chain links TRBV2 with TRBJ2-1; 8 bases agree with TRBD1. CDR3 size: 16 residues. The junction had 17 bases not matched to a gene; V was cut back by 8 bases and J by 8 bases. Germline V gives CDR1 SNHLY, CDR2 FYNNEI.

This chain links TRBV30 with TRBJ1-2, with TRBD1 matching 8 bases. Germline CDR1 is GTSNPN and CDR2 is SVGIG (reference sequence). The CDR3 covers 13 residues. The V segment lost 5 bases and the J segment 4 bases; nucleotides outside the gene matches: 6. The CDR3 DNA sequence: TGTGCCTGGGAGGGGACAGGATCCTATGGCTACACCTTC. Protein: CAWEGTGSYGYTF. The whole variable domain, filled in from reference TRBV30 and TRBJ1-2, reads SQTIHQWPATLVQPVGSPLSLECTVEGTSNPNLYWYRQAAGRGLQLLFYSVGIGQISSEVPQNLSASRPQDRQFILSSKKLLLSDSGFYLCAWEGTGSYGYTFGSGTRLTVV.

This clonotype was found many times. The J gene is TRBJ2-7, the V gene TRBV6-2 or TRBV6-3, with a tentative D call TRBD2 (5 bases). V lost 2 bases to trimming and J lost 2 bases, with 7 bases between them. This CDR3 has 13 residues. Germline-derived CDR1 and CDR2 are MNHEY and SVGEGT. CDR3 amino acids: CASSYPGAYEQYF. The DNA of the CDR3 is TGTGCCAGCAGTTACCCCGGGGCCTACGAGCAGTACTTC.

The table lists this clonotype with a few counts. This chain connects TRBV28 to TRBJ1-1, with no clear D. This CDR3 comprises 13 residues. Germline V CDR1 and CDR2: MDHEN, SYDVKM. The V and J ends lost 8 bases and 3 bases respectively, with 13 bases between them. CDR3 DNA: TGTGCCAGCGGCCTCTCCCGATACACTGAAGCTTTCTTT. It yields the protein CASGLSRYTEAFF.

This clonotype came up many times. V usage is TRBV2 and J usage is TRBJ2-5; tentatively, D is TRBD1 or TRBD2 (5 bases each). The CDR3 length is 16 residues. V was shortened by 1 base and J by 5 bases, with 17 bases between the two germline ends. CDR1 and CDR2 from the germline V gene are SNHLY and FYNNEI. CDR3 region: CASSEGWGSLSETQYF. The DNA of the CDR3 is TGTGCCAGCAGTGAAGGTTGGGGGAGTTTATCGGAGACCCAGTACTTC.

This clonotype was counted ten times or more. The genes are TRBV3-1 and TRBJ1-2, with D maybe TRBD1 (5 bases). The CDR3 is made up of 15 amino acids. Germline CDR1 and CDR2: LGHDT and YNNKEL (reference sequence). With 4 bases removed from V and 0 bases from J, the gap between germline ends came to 12 bases. The chain's CDR3 is CASSRGAATNYGYTF. The CDR3 DNA reads TGTGCCAGCAGCCGCGGGGCAGCCACTAACTATGGCTACACCTTC.

This clonotype showed up just a few times. The rearrangement links TRBV28 to TRBJ2-2; 12 bases fit TRBD2. V gave up 3 bases and J gave up 2 bases; unmatched junction bases: 4. The CDR3 is made up of 17 amino acids. Germline lookup yields CDR1 MDHEN and CDR2 SYDVKM. The DNA of the CDR3 is TGTGCCAGCAGTTTTCTAGCGGGGGGGTTCAACACCGGGGAGCTGTTTTTT. Translation gives CASSFLAGGFNTGELFF. The variable domain in full, completed from reference TRBV28 and TRBJ2-2, reads DVKVTQSSRYLVKRTGEKVFLECVQDMDHENMFWYRQDPGLGLRLIYFSYDVKMKEKGDIPEGYSVSREKKERFSLILESASTNQTSMYLCASSFLAGGFNTGELFFGEGSRLTVL.

This clonotype has more than one count but fewer than ten. This chain uses TRBV29-1 with TRBJ1-2, with 8 bases matching TRBD1. The CDR3 has 13 amino acids. The trim removed 1 base at V and 9 bases at J, leaving 7 bases unmatched. Germline lookup yields CDR1 SQVTM and CDR2 ANQGSEA. The DNA of the CDR3 is TGCAGCGTTGAAGGGCAGGGGGCCTCTAGCTACACCTTC. This codes for CSVEGQGASSYTF.

This clonotype has only a few counts. The V and J genes are TRBV28 and TRBJ2-1; D not resolved. Germline CDR1 is MDHEN and CDR2 is SYDVKM. Trimming took 2 bases from V and 5 from J, leaving 10 bases between them. This CDR3 comprises 14 residues. The CDR3: CASSLDPPDNEQFF. Here the CDR3 DNA reads TGTGCCAGCAGTTTAGACCCCCCGGACAATGAGCAGTTCTTC.

This clonotype was detected many times. This rearrangement joins TRBV6-6 to TRBJ2-7; maybe TRBD2 (5 bases). This CDR3 comprises 14 residues. From germline, CDR1 is MNHNY and CDR2 SVGAGI (reference sequence). Trimming took off 0 bases at V and 7 bases at J, with 13 bases between the two ends. CDR3 coding DNA: TGTGCCAGCAGTTACTCGATCCGGAGGTGGGAGCAGTACTTC. It yields the protein CASSYSIRRWEQYF.

This clonotype was observed many times. This rearrangement joins TRBV28 to TRBJ2-3; a possible D gene is TRBD2 (6 bases). Looked up from germline, CDR1 is MDHEN and CDR2 is SYDVKM. CDR3 size: 14 residues. V lost 10 bases, J lost 3 bases, and 17 bases lay in between. CDR3 loop: CATRDFKRTDTQYF. CDR3 DNA sequence: TGTGCCACTAGGGACTTCAAAAGGACAGATACGCAGTATTTT.

This clonotype was picked up many times. The genes are TRBV12-3 or TRBV12-4 and TRBJ1-2; possible D gene TRBD1, 6 bases. The CDR3 runs to 12 residues. With 6 bases removed from V and 4 bases from J, the gap between germline ends came to 9 bases. Here the CDR3 reads CASRQGIYGYTF. CDR3 bases: TGTGCCAGCAGACAGGGTATCTATGGCTACACCTTC.

The chain has TRBV7-8 and TRBJ2-2; tentatively, D is TRBD2 (6 bases). Trimming shortened V by 6 bases and J by 0 bases, and 11 bases separated the two germline ends. In germline, CDR1 is SGHVS, CDR2 FQNEAQ. This CDR3 has 15 amino acids. CDR3 in amino acids: CASRALATNTGELFF. The CDR3 DNA reads TGTGCCAGCAGAGCACTAGCCACGAACACCGGGGAGCTGTTTTTT.

This clonotype was seen at least ten times. This rearrangement joins TRBV7-9 to TRBJ2-7; D gene ambiguous. The germline V gene encodes CDR1 SEHNR and CDR2 FQNEAQ (reference sequence). V was shortened by 0 bases and J by 3 bases, with 12 bases between the two germline ends. The CDR3 has 15 amino acids. This CDR3 reads CASSLANGEHYEQYF. The DNA of the CDR3 is TGTGCCAGCAGCTTAGCGAACGGAGAACACTACGAGCAGTACTTC.

The rearrangement links TRBV10-2 to TRBJ1-2; the D gene is possibly TRBD1 (5 bases). CDR1 is WSHSY, CDR2 SAAADI, per germline. V was pared by 3 bases and J by 5 bases, with 10 bases between. CDR3 length: 13 residues. The CDR3 reads CASSDEGRYGYTF. In DNA, the CDR3 is TGCGCCAGCAGTGATGAGGGGCGATATGGCTACACCTTC.